One sample yielded the 32 T cell receptor beta chains listed below, sequenced in a study of control samples from healthy donors and cancer patients. Here immunoSEQ multiplex PCR was the method, and the copy in TCRdb shows in-frame clones only, minus some. The repertoire has roughly 170,000 clones, approximately 92% of them found once; the top ten carry roughly 2%. Sequencing was performed on blood. These receptor sequences come from a woman in her 40s in good health.

The rearrangement links TRBV6-1 to TRBJ1-2; D is undetermined. Trimming cost V 0 bases and J 9 bases, with 8 bases left between them. The germline CDR1 and CDR2 sequences are MNHNS and SASEGT. CDR3 length equals 12 residues. Written as DNA, the CDR3 is TGTGCCAGCAGTGAAGCGTGGGCCAGCTACACCTTC. Translation: CASSEAWASYTF.

V usage is TRBV21-1 and J usage is TRBJ1-5; the table's D call, TRBD1, has no DNA check behind it. TRBV21-1 represents a pseudogene. The CDR3 runs 16 residues. CDR3 loop: CASSKQGGDPNQPQHF. The DNA of the CDR3 is TGTGCCAGCAGCAAACAGGGGGGCGACCCGAATCAGCCCCAGCATTTT.

This chain links TRBV11-3 with TRBJ2-6; D perhaps matches TRBD1 (5 bases). Germline V CDR1 and CDR2: SGHNT, YENEEA. This CDR3 is 16 amino acids long. V shed 5 bases and J shed 0 bases, with 11 bases lying between them. The CDR3 DNA is TGTGCCAGCAGCCCCAGGGCGGACTCTGGGGCCAACGTCCTGACTTTC. It encodes CASSPRADSGANVLTF.

The chain recombines TRBV11-2 with TRBJ1-1, with 8 positions matching TRBD1. Per the germline V gene, CDR1 is SGHAT and CDR2 is FQNNGV. Trimming cost V 5 bases and J 6 bases; bases outside gene matches: 14. This CDR3 has 16 amino acids. In DNA, the CDR3 is TGTGCCAGCAGCCGTCAGACAGGGGCCGGTGTACCTGAAGCTTTCTTT. Residues: CASSRQTGAGVPEAFF.

This sequence joins TRBV12-5 and TRBJ1-2; TRBD1 is a possible D gene (5 bases). Germline V CDR1 and CDR2: LGHNT, FRNRAP. V was trimmed by 0 bases and J by 3 bases, leaving 5 bases between them. The CDR3 length is 13 residues. This CDR3 is CASGLVGDYGYTF. The CDR3 nucleotides read TGTGCTAGTGGTTTGGTGGGGGACTATGGCTACACCTTC.

The chain carries TRBV3-1 (or the pseudogene TRBV3-2) and TRBJ2-1; 7 bases are a match to TRBD2. J lost 8 bases, V lost 0 bases, and 13 bases had no gene match. The CDR3 runs to 17 residues. Per germline, CDR1 LGHDT and CDR2 YNNKEL (reference sequence). Written as DNA, the CDR3 is TGTGCCAGCAGCCAAGAATCGTTCAGGGAGGGGATCCATGAGCAGTTCTTC. Its protein is CASSQESFREGIHEQFF.

This clone was observed once. The rearrangement joins TRBV5-4 to TRBJ2-1; a weak D match, TRBD2 (5 bases). The CDR3 extends over 12 amino acids. Trimming took off 4 bases at V and 10 bases at J, with 12 bases between the two ends. Germline CDR1 is SGHNT and CDR2 is YYREEE (reference sequence). The CDR3 protein is CASSPRGQEQFF. CDR3 bases: TGTGCCAGCAGCCCTCGAGGGCAGGAGCAGTTCTTC.

V is TRBV29-1 and J is TRBJ1-2, with unresolved D. V was pared by 6 bases and J by 3 bases, with 11 bases between. From germline, CDR1 is SQVTM and CDR2 ANQGSEA. The CDR3 spans 12 residues. For the CDR3, the DNA is TGCAGCGTCCGGGGAAGATACTATGGCTACACCTTC. This translates into CSVRGRYYGYTF.

The chain combines TRBV2 with TRBJ1-1; D gene ambiguous. The germline gives CDR1 SNHLY, CDR2 FYNNEI. With 6 bases removed from V and 7 bases from J, the gap between germline ends came to 12 bases. The CDR3 extends over 12 amino acids. The CDR3 protein is CASSSIPDEAFF. Here the CDR3 DNA reads TGTGCCAGCAGCTCTATACCGGATGAAGCTTTCTTT.

The CDR3, as DNA: TGTGCCAGCTCACCGGGACAGATCTATGGCTACACCTTC. Translation gives CASSPGQIYGYTF. The V gene is TRBV18, the J gene TRBJ1-2, with 7 nucleotides matching TRBD1. Germline assignment: CDR1 KGHSH and CDR2 LQKENI. V lost 3 bases, J lost 4 bases, and 2 bases stayed unmatched. CDR3 length: 13 amino acids.

The chain has TRBV12-3 or TRBV12-4 and TRBJ1-1, with D unclear. Deletions cut 6 bases from V and 1 base from J, with 9 bases between. The CDR3 has 13 amino acids. The CDR3 loop is CASRATENTEAFF. The DNA of the CDR3 is TGTGCCAGCAGGGCCACAGAGAACACTGAAGCTTTCTTT.

The J gene is TRBJ1-5, the V gene TRBV3-1 (or the pseudogene TRBV3-2); D unclear. Germline CDR1 is LGHDT and CDR2 is YNNKEL (reference sequence). The CDR3 extends over 14 amino acids. V was shortened by 2 bases and J by 7 bases, with 12 bases between the two germline ends. CDR3 sequence: CASSQSYEGQPQHF. The CDR3 bases are TGTGCCAGCAGCCAATCCTATGAGGGACAGCCCCAGCATTTT.

The rearrangement joins TRBV29-1 to TRBJ1-1; possible D gene TRBD1, 6 bases. Germline V CDR1 and CDR2: SQVTM, ANQGSEA. V dropped 7 bases and J dropped 1 base, with 16 bases sitting between them. The CDR3 loop spans 14 amino acids. The CDR3, as DNA: TGCAGCGCAAGTATCGGGACACAGAACACTGAAGCTTTCTTT. This translates into CSASIGTQNTEAFF. Looking up the rest from reference TRBV29-1 and TRBJ1-1 gives the full variable domain: SAVISQKPSRDICQRGTSLTIQCQVDSQVTMMFWYRQQPGQSLTLIATANQGSEATYESGFVIDKFPISRPNLTFSTLTVSNMSPEDSSIYLCSASIGTQNTEAFFGQGTRLTVV.

J is TRBJ1-2 and V is TRBV29-1; 8 nucleotides line up with TRBD1. V lost 6 bases, J lost 8 bases, and 8 bases stayed unmatched. Germline V gives CDR1 SQVTM, CDR2 ANQGSEA. This CDR3 has 12 residues. The chain's CDR3 is CSVSGTGVGYTF. DNA for the CDR3: TGCAGCGTATCCGGGACAGGAGTGGGCTACACCTTC.

The chain is built from TRBV27 and TRBJ1-2, with D unresolved. V lost 3 bases, J lost 5 bases, and 10 bases lay in between. This CDR3 spans 13 amino acids. CDR1 is MNHEY and CDR2 is SMNVEV in the germline V gene (reference sequence). This CDR3 reads CASSLEFGYGYTF. Here the CDR3 DNA reads TGTGCCAGCAGTTTGGAGTTTGGGTATGGCTACACCTTC.

The chain carries TRBV5-5 and TRBJ1-5; TRBD1 might be the D (5 bases). Per the germline V gene, CDR1 is SGHKS and CDR2 is YYEKEE (reference sequence). V lost 0 bases and J lost 3, with 7 bases in between. The CDR3 loop spans 14 amino acids. This chain's CDR3 is CASSLEGYNQPQHF. Written as DNA, the CDR3 is TGTGCCAGCAGCTTGGAGGGGTACAATCAGCCCCAGCATTTT.

V gene TRBV4-1 combines with J gene TRBJ1-2, with D unresolved. The V gene lost 0 bases and the J gene lost 5 bases, with 7 bases spanning the gap. CDR1 and CDR2 from the germline V gene are MGHRA and YSYEKL. This CDR3 spans 13 amino acids. CDR3 nucleotide sequence: TGCGCCAGCAGCCAAGAAGGGAGGTATGGCTACACCTTC. This gives the protein CASSQEGRYGYTF.

The chain links TRBV5-1 to TRBJ2-2, with 8 bases identical to TRBD1. There are 17 residues in the CDR3. V lost 2 bases, J lost 0 bases, and 6 bases stayed unmatched. CDR1 and CDR2 from the germline V gene are SGHRS and YFSETQ. The CDR3 loop is CASSFIRQGTNTGELFF. As DNA, the CDR3 is TGCGCCAGCAGCTTTATCCGACAGGGGACGAACACCGGGGAGCTGTTTTTT.

The chain couples TRBV3-1 (or the pseudogene TRBV3-2) to TRBJ1-1; 10 bases map to TRBD1. The length of the CDR3 is 15 residues. After removal of 2 bases from V and 1 base from J, the junction contained 1 base not matched to a gene. CDR1 and CDR2 from the germline V gene are LGHDT and YNNKEL (reference sequence). CDR3 protein: CASSQWDRGNTEAFF. CDR3 DNA: TGTGCCAGCAGCCAATGGGACAGGGGGAACACTGAAGCTTTCTTT.

This clone was detected only once. This chain joins TRBV5-4 and TRBJ2-7; unclear D gene. The CDR3 extends over 12 amino acids. V was trimmed by 2 bases and J by 4 bases, leaving 7 bases between them. CDR1 and CDR2 (germline): SGHNT, YYREEE (reference sequence). The CDR3 DNA reads as TGTGCCAGCAGCTTATTGGGGTACGAGCAGTACTTC. Translating gives CASSLLGYEQYF.

The V call is TRBV7-3, the J call TRBJ2-3, with D possibly TRBD1 on 5 matching bases. This CDR3 contains 16 residues. V lost 4 bases to trimming and J lost 3 bases, with 17 bases between them. Germline values: CDR1 SGHTA, CDR2 FQGTGA. The CDR3 nucleotides read TGTGCCAGCAGCTCCCAGGGCACGTTTTCGACAGATACGCAGTATTTT. Its protein is CASSSQGTFSTDTQYF.

This clone was counted between two and nine times. The CDR3 reads CASSQARAGGYTF. The CDR3 DNA is TGTGCCAGCAGCCAAGCCCGGGCCGGCGGCTACACCTTC. The V call is TRBV3-1 (or the pseudogene TRBV3-2), the J call TRBJ1-2, with no clear D. Germline V gene data show CDR1 as LGHDT and CDR2 as YNNKEL (reference sequence). This CDR3 is built from 13 residues. Between the trimmed V and J ends, which lost 1 base and 8 bases, there was a span of 11 bases.

This clone was found once. V usage is TRBV4-2 and J usage is TRBJ1-2; D not certain. The CDR3 runs 15 residues. Trimming took off 0 bases at V and 4 bases at J, with 12 bases between the two ends. Germline assignment: CDR1 LGHNA and CDR2 YNFKEQ. The CDR3 protein is CASSQDSPRGYGYTF. CDR3 coding DNA: TGTGCCAGCAGCCAAGACTCACCCCGGGGCTATGGCTACACCTTC.

The rearrangement uses TRBV20-1 and TRBJ2-5; D ambiguous. CDR3 length: 11 residues. With 3 bases removed from V and 5 bases from J, the gap between germline ends came to 7 bases. The germline V gene has CDR1 DFQATT and CDR2 SNEGSKA (reference sequence). CDR3 coding DNA: TGCAGTGCTAGTGGTCGGGAGACCCAGTACTTC. Amino acid sequence: CSASGRETQYF.

This clone appeared a single time. The chain carries TRBV19 and TRBJ1-6, with D possibly matching TRBD1 (5 bases). Trimming shortened V by 6 bases and J by 10 bases, and 25 bases separated the two germline ends. Germline V gene lookup returns CDR1 LNHDA and CDR2 SQIVND (reference sequence). The CDR3 runs to 17 residues. CDR3 DNA: TGTGCCAGTAGAGGCATACCGGACAATTTAAAGTACTCACCCCTCCACTTT. It specifies CASRGIPDNLKYSPLHF.

The rearrangement links TRBV5-1 to TRBJ1-2, with no clear D. Germline CDR1 reads SGHRS; CDR2 reads YFSETQ. The CDR3 consists of 14 residues. V lost 0 bases, J lost 2 bases, and 8 bases lay in between. This chain's CDR3 is CASSLDLGNYGYTF. The DNA for the CDR3 is TGCGCCAGCAGCTTGGATTTGGGGAACTATGGCTACACCTTC.

The chain has TRBV7-3 and TRBJ2-3; a weak D match, TRBD2 (5 bases). The CDR3 totals 15 residues. With 5 bases removed from V and 2 bases from J, the gap between germline ends came to 14 bases. Germline values: CDR1 SGHTA, CDR2 FQGTGA. CDR3 amino acids: CASSRTPAPTDTQYF. The CDR3 region has the DNA TGTGCCAGCAGCCGGACTCCCGCCCCCACAGATACGCAGTATTTT.

V and J are TRBV4-1 and TRBJ1-1; TRBD1 is a possible D gene (6 bases). The V end was cut by 0 bases, the J end by 8 bases, with 10 bases between. The CDR3 spans 13 residues. Germline CDR1 MGHRA, CDR2 YSYEKL. The CDR3 protein is CASSQDLGQEAFF. The DNA of the CDR3 is TGCGCCAGCAGCCAAGATCTCGGACAGGAAGCTTTCTTT.

The gene calls are TRBV12-5 and TRBJ1-3; D uncertain. Between the trimmed V and J ends, which lost 2 bases and 4 bases, there was a span of 9 bases. The CDR3 contains 14 residues. Germline lookup yields CDR1 LGHNT and CDR2 FRNRAP. CDR3: CASGLISPGNTIYF. CDR3 sequence (DNA): TGTGCTAGTGGTTTGATCAGTCCAGGAAACACCATATATTTT.

The gene calls are TRBV27 and TRBJ2-3, with 9 bases aligning to TRBD2. The CDR3 totals 15 residues. CDR1 and CDR2 (germline): MNHEY, SMNVEV (reference sequence). With V trimmed by 3 bases and J by 6 bases, 7 bases remained unmatched. CDR3 residues: CASSFARGGPDTQYF. CDR3 sequence (DNA): TGTGCCAGCAGTTTCGCGCGGGGGGGCCCCGATACGCAGTATTTT.

The chain couples TRBV6-1 to TRBJ2-1, with D unclear. With 0 bases removed from V and 2 bases from J, the gap between germline ends came to 11 bases. Germline values: CDR1 MNHNS, CDR2 SASEGT. The length of the CDR3 is 16 residues. CDR3 DNA: TGTGCCAGCAGTGAAGCTCGGTCGGCAACCTACAATGAGCAGTTCTTC. Translation: CASSEARSATYNEQFF.

The chain uses TRBV7-2 and TRBJ2-7; D is possibly TRBD2 (6 bases). CDR3 length: 13 amino acids. Deletions cut 1 base from V and 5 bases from J, with 9 bases between. Germline V gives CDR1 SGHTA, CDR2 FQGNSA. The CDR3 sequence: CASSLGWGDEQYF. CDR3 nucleotides: TGTGCCAGCAGCTTAGGGTGGGGGGACGAGCAGTACTTC.